The rows below give T cell receptor beta chains drawn from one sample of a study of blood T cell repertoires in COVID-19. Sequenced by immunoSEQ multiplex PCR; TCRdb stores in-frame clones only, minus some. Among a few hundred thousand clones, approximately 92% were seen once, and the ten largest hold about 2.5%. Material for sequencing was peripheral blood. These receptors were taken from a person under 35 with COVID-19, enrolled during active disease. The CDR3 runs from the conserved cysteine through the conserved F or W. D genes are given only for firm matches. Only some rows state a clone size, as once, few, many or a class for expanded clones.

cdr3_nt,cdr3_aa,v_call,clone_size,j_call,d_call
TGTGCCAGAGTAGCAGGGCGGGGAGGCACCGGGGAGCTGTTTTTT,CARVAGRGGTGELFF,TRBV21-1,-,TRBJ2-2,-
TGTGCCATCTCTAGAGAACTAGCGGCCTCCTACAATGAGCAGTTCTTC,CAISRELAASYNEQFF,TRBV10-3,once,TRBJ2-1,TRBD2
TGTGCCAGCAGCCTAACCCGCGGACAGGGGCACGAGCAGTACTTC,CASSLTRGQGHEQYF,TRBV7-2,-,TRBJ2-7,TRBD1
TGTGCCAGCAGCCAAGCCCTGGCGGGAGGGGGGGAGACCCAGTACTTC,CASSQALAGGGETQYF,TRBV4-2,-,TRBJ2-5,TRBD2
TGTGCCAGCAGTTCGGGACAGGCAGCTTTCTTT,CASSSGQAAFF,TRBV12-3/TRBV12-4,-,TRBJ1-1,TRBD1
TGTGCCAGCAGTCTTCTCGCCGGGGGGATCGGGGAGCTGTTTTTT,CASSLLAGGIGELFF,TRBV7-9,once,TRBJ2-2,TRBD2
TGTGCCAGCAGCTTAGGGGACAGCTCCTACAATGAGCAGTTCTTC,CASSLGDSSYNEQFF,TRBV7-7,-,TRBJ2-1,TRBD1
TGTGCCACCAGTGAATCCGGACAGGGCAATCAGCCCCAGCATTTT,CATSESGQGNQPQHF,TRBV24-1,once,TRBJ1-5,TRBD1
TGTGCCAGCTCCCTAAAGGGCCAGGGCGACGAAAAACTGTTTTTT,CASSLKGQGDEKLFF,TRBV21-1,-,TRBJ1-4,-
TGTGCCAGCAGCTTAGGGCTAGCGGGAGCTCAAGAGACCCAGTACTTC,CASSLGLAGAQETQYF,TRBV7-2,once,TRBJ2-5,TRBD2
TGTGCCAGCAGCTTGCCTGACGGGGACGAGCAGTACTTC,CASSLPDGDEQYF,TRBV5-8,-,TRBJ2-7,-
TGTGCCAGCAGTCCCCTAACAGCTAACACTGAAGCTTTCTTT,CASSPLTANTEAFF,TRBV27,-,TRBJ1-1,-
TGCGCCAGCGGCCCTGGGACAGGGGGGATAGTAGCCTACGAGCAGTACTTC,CASGPGTGGIVAYEQYF,TRBV5-1,-,TRBJ2-7,TRBD1
TGTGCCAGCAGTTTGAGGGGGACAGTCACTGAAGCTTTCTTT,CASSLRGTVTEAFF,TRBV27,-,TRBJ1-1,TRBD1
TGTGCCAGCAGCGTAGGGGCAGCTACTAGCACAGATACGCAGTATTTT,CASSVGAATSTDTQYF,TRBV9,few,TRBJ2-3,-
TGCGCCAGCAGCTTTAGCCCTAGCGGGGGGGACTCCTACAATGAGCAGTTCTTC,CASSFSPSGGDSYNEQFF,TRBV5-1,-,TRBJ2-1,TRBD2
TGTGCCAGCAGCCCTAAACTAGCGGGAGTTACAGATACGCAGTATTTT,CASSPKLAGVTDTQYF,TRBV5-5,-,TRBJ2-3,TRBD2
TGTGCCAGCAGCTTGTCGGCGACTAGCGGGAGCCACGAGCAGTACTTC,CASSLSATSGSHEQYF,TRBV5-4,-,TRBJ2-7,TRBD2
TGCAGCGTTGAGGACAGGGGGACCCAGTACTTC,CSVEDRGTQYF,TRBV29-1,-,TRBJ2-5,TRBD1
TGCGCCAGCGGGATGGCAGGGGCATGGACTGAAGCTTTCTTT,CASGMAGAWTEAFF,TRBV4-3,-,TRBJ1-1,-
TGCGCCAGCAGCTTGGGGACGGGAGGACAAGAGACCCAGTACTTC,CASSLGTGGQETQYF,TRBV5-1,-,TRBJ2-5,TRBD2
TGCGCCAGCAGCCATCCTTTCGGGACTAGCGGTTACGAGCAGTACTTC,CASSHPFGTSGYEQYF,TRBV4-1,few,TRBJ2-7,TRBD2
TGTGCCAGCAGCGCAACGGACAGGGCTTACACTGAAGCTTTCTTT,CASSATDRAYTEAFF,TRBV9,-,TRBJ1-1,TRBD1
TGTGCCAGCAGCATTGACAGGGCGAAGGGCACCGGGGAGCTGTTTTTT,CASSIDRAKGTGELFF,TRBV5-6,-,TRBJ2-2,TRBD1
TGTGCCAGCTCACCAAGACAGGGTGGGGCTGAAGCTTTCTTT,CASSPRQGGAEAFF,TRBV18,-,TRBJ1-1,TRBD1
TGCGCCAGCAGCCTACTAGCGGGAATGGAGTATACGGACGAGCAGTACTTC,CASSLLAGMEYTDEQYF,TRBV4-1,-,TRBJ2-7,TRBD2
TGTGCCAGCAGAAAGACAGGCAACTATGGCTACACCTTC,CASRKTGNYGYTF,TRBV12-3/TRBV12-4,once,TRBJ1-2,-
TGTGCCAGCAGCTTCCTAGGACTAGCGGGAGGGACCGGGGAGCTGTTTTTT,CASSFLGLAGGTGELFF,TRBV7-2,-,TRBJ2-2,TRBD2
TGTGCCACCAGTGATTTAGCCGGGACAGGGGTTGCTGAGCAGTTCTTC,CATSDLAGTGVAEQFF,TRBV24-1,-,TRBJ2-1,TRBD1
TGTGCCAGTAGCTTAGGGTGGACAGTGTTCTTC,CASSLGWTVFF,TRBV11-2,once,TRBJ1-2,-
TGTGCCAGCAGCCCGTTCCGGGACAGCTACGTAAAACTGTTTTTT,CASSPFRDSYVKLFF,TRBV3-1/TRBV3-2,few,TRBJ1-4,TRBD1
TGTGCCAGCAGTCCTAGCGGGAGTGTCTACGAGCAGTACTTC,CASSPSGSVYEQYF,TRBV6-5,-,TRBJ2-7,TRBD2
TGTGCCAGCAGCGATCGAGAGGGAGCAGATACGCAGTATTTT,CASSDREGADTQYF,TRBV6-5,once,TRBJ2-3,-
TGTGCCAGCAGTCTGGGGCCTAGCGGCTACGAGCAGTACTTC,CASSLGPSGYEQYF,TRBV5-4,-,TRBJ2-7,TRBD2
TGTGCCAGTAGTATAATAATCGACAGCAATTGGGATCAGCCCCAGCATTTT,CASSIIIDSNWDQPQHF,TRBV19,-,TRBJ1-5,-
TGTGCCAGCAGTTCCCGACAGACTAGCGTAACCTACAATGAGCAGTTCTTC,CASSSRQTSVTYNEQFF,TRBV27,once,TRBJ2-1,TRBD2
TGTGCCAGCAGCAAAGCTCCTAGCGGGGAGCATATCCCCCTCGAGCAGTACTTC,CASSKAPSGEHIPLEQYF,TRBV21-1,-,TRBJ2-7,-
TGTGCCAGCAGTTGGGGGGGCCCCATTAATTCACCCCTCCACTTT,CASSWGGPINSPLHF,TRBV27,-,TRBJ1-6,-
TGTGCCAGCAGCACTACGGGACAGGACTCCTACGAGCAGTACTTC,CASSTTGQDSYEQYF,TRBV7-9,-,TRBJ2-7,TRBD1
TGTGCTAGCAGCCGATACCCGGGAACAGAGCTTCATAACTATGGCTACACCTTC,CASSRYPGTELHNYGYTF,TRBV7-7,-,TRBJ1-2,-
TGTGCCACCAATTCCGGGAGTTTGGGAGATACGCAGTATTTT,CATNSGSLGDTQYF,TRBV24-1,-,TRBJ2-3,-
TGTGCCAGCAGCTTAGGTCCGGGAGTAGTGCAGTTCTTC,CASSLGPGVVQFF,TRBV11-2,-,TRBJ2-1,-
TGCGCCAGCAGCCCGGTGGGCGGGGAGTATGGCTACACCTTC,CASSPVGGEYGYTF,TRBV4-1,-,TRBJ1-2,-
TGTGCCAGCAGTTACGGGTTAGCGGAACAAGAGACCCAGTACTTC,CASSYGLAEQETQYF,TRBV6-6,-,TRBJ2-5,-
TGTGCCAGCAGCCCTCTAGCGGAGATCGCACGCTCCTACAATGAGCAGTTCTTC,CASSPLAEIARSYNEQFF,TRBV11-2,-,TRBJ2-1,TRBD2
TGTGCCAGCAGCATAGGGGACACTGAAGCTTTCTTT,CASSIGDTEAFF,TRBV25-1,once,TRBJ1-1,-
TGTGCCAGCAGTGACAGGGGGCCTGACACTGAAGCTTTCTTT,CASSDRGPDTEAFF,TRBV6-1,-,TRBJ1-1,TRBD1
TGCACCAGCGCTCCCGCTAGTAGCGAGCAGTACTTC,CTSAPASSEQYF,TRBV1,-,TRBJ2-7,-
TGTGCCAGCAGCTTAGGGGACAGCGTCTATGGCTACACCTTC,CASSLGDSVYGYTF,TRBV7-9,-,TRBJ1-2,TRBD1
TGTGCCAGCAGCCCTGGGACAAACAATGAGCAGTTCTTC,CASSPGTNNEQFF,TRBV2,-,TRBJ2-1,-
TGTGCCAGCAGGCGGGAGCTTGGGCACGAGCAGTACTTC,CASRRELGHEQYF,TRBV27,-,TRBJ2-7,TRBD2
TGTGCCAGCAGCCAAGGGACAACTACCTACGAGCAGTACTTC,CASSQGTTTYEQYF,TRBV3-1/TRBV3-2,-,TRBJ2-7,-